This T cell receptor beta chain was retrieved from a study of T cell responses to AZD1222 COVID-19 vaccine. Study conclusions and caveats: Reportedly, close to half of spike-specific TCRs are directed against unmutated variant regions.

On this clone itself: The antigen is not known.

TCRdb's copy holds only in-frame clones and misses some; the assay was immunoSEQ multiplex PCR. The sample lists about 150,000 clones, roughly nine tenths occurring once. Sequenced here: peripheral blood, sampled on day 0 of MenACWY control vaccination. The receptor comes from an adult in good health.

The DNA for the CDR3 is TGTGCCAGCAGTCTACCGGGGACGAACACTGAAGCTTTCTTT. Protein: CASSLPGTNTEAFF. The rearrangement uses TRBV27 and TRBJ1-1; tentatively, D is TRBD1 (5 bases). Per the germline V gene, CDR1 is MNHEY and CDR2 is SMNVEV (reference sequence). V gave up 5 bases and J gave up 1 base, with 11 bases separating them. The CDR3 has 14 amino acids.